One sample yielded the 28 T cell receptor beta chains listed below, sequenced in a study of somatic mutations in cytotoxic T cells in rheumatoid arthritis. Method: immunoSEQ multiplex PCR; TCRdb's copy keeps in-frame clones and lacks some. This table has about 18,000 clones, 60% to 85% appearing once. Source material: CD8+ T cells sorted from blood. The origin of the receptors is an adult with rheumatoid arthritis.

CDR3 in DNA: TGCGCCAGCAGCCATAGACCGGGACTAGCAGCTACCGGGGAGCTGTTTTTT. It yields the protein CASSHRPGLAATGELFF. The chain combines TRBV4-1 with TRBJ2-2, with TRBD2 identical over 9 bases. The V gene end was trimmed by 3 bases and the J gene end by 5 bases; junction bases not matched to a gene: 10. The CDR3 contains 17 residues. Germline lookup yields CDR1 MGHRA and CDR2 YSYEKL.

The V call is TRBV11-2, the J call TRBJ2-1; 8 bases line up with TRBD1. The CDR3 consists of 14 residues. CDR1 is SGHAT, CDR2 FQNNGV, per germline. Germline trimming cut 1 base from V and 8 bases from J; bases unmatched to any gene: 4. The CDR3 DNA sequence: TGTGCCAGCAGCTTAGGATCAGGGGGCTATGAGCAGTTCTTC. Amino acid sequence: CASSLGSGGYEQFF.

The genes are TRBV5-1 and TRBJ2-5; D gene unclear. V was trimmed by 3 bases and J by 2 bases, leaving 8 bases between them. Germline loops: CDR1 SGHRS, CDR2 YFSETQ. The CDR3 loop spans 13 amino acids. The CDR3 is CASSSDQQETQYF. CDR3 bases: TGCGCCAGCAGCTCGGATCAGCAAGAGACCCAGTACTTC.

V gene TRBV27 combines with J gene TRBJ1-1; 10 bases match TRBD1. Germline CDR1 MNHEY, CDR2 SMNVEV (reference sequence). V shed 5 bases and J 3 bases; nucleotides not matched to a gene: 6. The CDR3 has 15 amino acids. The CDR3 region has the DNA TGTGCCAGCAGTCGGACAGGGGGGTCGTACACTGAAGCTTTCTTT. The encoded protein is CASSRTGGSYTEAFF.

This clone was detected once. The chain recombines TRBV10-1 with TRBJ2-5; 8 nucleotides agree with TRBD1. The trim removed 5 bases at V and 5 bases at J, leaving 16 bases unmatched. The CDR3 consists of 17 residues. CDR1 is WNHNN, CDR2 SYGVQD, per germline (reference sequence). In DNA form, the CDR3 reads TGCGCCAGCAGTTCTTCTTCCTCGGACAGGGAGGTGGAGACCCAGTACTTC. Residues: CASSSSSSDREVETQYF.

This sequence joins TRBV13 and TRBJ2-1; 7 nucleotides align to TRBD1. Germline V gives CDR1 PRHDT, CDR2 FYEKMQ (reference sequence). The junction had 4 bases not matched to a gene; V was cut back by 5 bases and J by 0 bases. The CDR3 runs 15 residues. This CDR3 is CASSNRGTSYNEQFF. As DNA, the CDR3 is TGTGCCAGCAGCAACAGGGGAACCTCCTACAATGAGCAGTTCTTC.

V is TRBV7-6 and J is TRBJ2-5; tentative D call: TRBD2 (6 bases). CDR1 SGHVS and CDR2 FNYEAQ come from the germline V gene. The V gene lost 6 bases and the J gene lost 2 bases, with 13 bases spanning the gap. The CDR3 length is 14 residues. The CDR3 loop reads CASSKRGGQETQYF. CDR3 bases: TGTGCCAGCAGTAAAAGAGGAGGGCAAGAGACCCAGTACTTC. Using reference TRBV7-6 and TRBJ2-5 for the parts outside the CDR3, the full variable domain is GAGVSQSPRYKVTKRGQDVALRCDPISGHVSLYWYRQALGQGPEFLTYFNYEAQQDKSGLPNDRFSAERPEGSISTLTIQRTEQRDSAMYRCASSKRGGQETQYFGPGTRLLVL.

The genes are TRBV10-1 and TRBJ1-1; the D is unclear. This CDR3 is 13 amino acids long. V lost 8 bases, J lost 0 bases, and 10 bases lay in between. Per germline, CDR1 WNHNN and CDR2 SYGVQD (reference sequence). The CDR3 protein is CASSTGLNTEAFF. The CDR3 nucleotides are TGCGCCAGCTCAACCGGCCTGAACACTGAAGCTTTCTTT.

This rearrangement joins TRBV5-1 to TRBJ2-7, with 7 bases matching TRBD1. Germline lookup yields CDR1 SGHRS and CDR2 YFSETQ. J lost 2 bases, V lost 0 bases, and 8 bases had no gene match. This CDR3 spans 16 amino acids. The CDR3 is CASSLGQRQGTYEQYF. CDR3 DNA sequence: TGCGCCAGCAGCTTGGGGCAAAGACAGGGTACCTACGAGCAGTACTTC.

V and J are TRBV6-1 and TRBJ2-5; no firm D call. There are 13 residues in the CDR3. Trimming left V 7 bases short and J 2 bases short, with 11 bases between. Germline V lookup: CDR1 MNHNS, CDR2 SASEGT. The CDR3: CASIGSTQETQYF. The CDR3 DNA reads TGTGCCAGCATCGGGTCCACGCAAGAGACCCAGTACTTC.

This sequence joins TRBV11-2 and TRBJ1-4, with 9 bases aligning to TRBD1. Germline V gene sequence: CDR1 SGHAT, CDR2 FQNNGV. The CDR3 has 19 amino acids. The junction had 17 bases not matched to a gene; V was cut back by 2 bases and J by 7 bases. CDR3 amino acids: CASSLNYGTGSIKSEKLFF. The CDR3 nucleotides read TGTGCCAGCAGCTTAAATTACGGGACAGGGTCCATAAAAAGTGAAAAACTGTTTTTT.

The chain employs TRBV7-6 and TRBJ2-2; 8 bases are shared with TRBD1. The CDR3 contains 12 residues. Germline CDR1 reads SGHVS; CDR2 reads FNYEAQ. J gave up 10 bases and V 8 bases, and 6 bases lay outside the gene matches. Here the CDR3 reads CASSDRGAELFF. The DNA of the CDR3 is TGTGCCAGCTCCGACAGGGGCGCGGAGCTGTTTTTT.

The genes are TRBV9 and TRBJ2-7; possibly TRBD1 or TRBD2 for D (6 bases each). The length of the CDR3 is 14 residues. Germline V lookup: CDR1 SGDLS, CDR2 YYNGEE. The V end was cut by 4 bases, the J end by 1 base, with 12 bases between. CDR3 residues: CASSFRGQSYEQYF. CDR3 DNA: TGTGCCAGCAGCTTCCGGGGGCAGTCCTACGAGCAGTACTTC.

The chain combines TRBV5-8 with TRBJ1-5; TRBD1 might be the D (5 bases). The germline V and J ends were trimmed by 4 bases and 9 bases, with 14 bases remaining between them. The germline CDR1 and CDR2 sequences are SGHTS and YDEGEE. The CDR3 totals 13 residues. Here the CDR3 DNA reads TGTGCCAGCAGCCCAACGATGGGGGGGCCCCAGCATTTT. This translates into CASSPTMGGPQHF.

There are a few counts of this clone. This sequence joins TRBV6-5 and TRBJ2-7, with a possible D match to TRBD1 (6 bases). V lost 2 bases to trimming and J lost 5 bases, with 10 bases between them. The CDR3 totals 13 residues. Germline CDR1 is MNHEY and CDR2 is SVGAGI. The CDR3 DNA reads TGTGCCAGCAGTTACACAGGGAGCCACGAGCAGTACTTC. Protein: CASSYTGSHEQYF.

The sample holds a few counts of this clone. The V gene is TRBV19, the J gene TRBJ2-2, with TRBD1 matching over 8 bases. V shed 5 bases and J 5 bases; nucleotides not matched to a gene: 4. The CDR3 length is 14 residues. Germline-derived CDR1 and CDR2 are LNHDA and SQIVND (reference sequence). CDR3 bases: TGTGCCAGTAGTCAGGGGGCGGTGACCGGGGAGCTGTTTTTT. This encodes CASSQGAVTGELFF.

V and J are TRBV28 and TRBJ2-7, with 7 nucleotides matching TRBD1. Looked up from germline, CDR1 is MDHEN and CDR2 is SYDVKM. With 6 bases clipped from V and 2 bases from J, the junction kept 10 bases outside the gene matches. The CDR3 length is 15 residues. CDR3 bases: TGTGCCAGCAGCTCGACAGGGAAAGGGGCCTACGAGCAGTACTTC. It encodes CASSSTGKGAYEQYF.

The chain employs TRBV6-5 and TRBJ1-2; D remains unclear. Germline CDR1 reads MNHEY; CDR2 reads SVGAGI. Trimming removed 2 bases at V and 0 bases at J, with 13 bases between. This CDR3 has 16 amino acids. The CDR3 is CASSYLKITSNYGYTF. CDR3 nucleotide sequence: TGTGCCAGCAGTTACCTTAAAATTACTTCTAACTATGGCTACACCTTC.

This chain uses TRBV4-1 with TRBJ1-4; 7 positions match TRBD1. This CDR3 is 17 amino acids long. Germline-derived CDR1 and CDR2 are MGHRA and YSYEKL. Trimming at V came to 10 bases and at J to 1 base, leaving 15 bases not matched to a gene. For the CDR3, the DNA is TGCGCCACCCACTCGAATGGACAGGTTCTAACTAATGAAAAACTGTTTTTT. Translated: CATHSNGQVLTNEKLFF.

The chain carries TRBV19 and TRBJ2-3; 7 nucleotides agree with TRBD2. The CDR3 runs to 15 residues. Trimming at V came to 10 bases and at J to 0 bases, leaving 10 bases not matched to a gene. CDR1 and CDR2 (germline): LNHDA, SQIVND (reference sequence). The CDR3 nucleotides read TGTGCCACACTCCCTTGGGGGGGGAGCACAGATACGCAGTATTTT. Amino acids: CATLPWGGSTDTQYF.

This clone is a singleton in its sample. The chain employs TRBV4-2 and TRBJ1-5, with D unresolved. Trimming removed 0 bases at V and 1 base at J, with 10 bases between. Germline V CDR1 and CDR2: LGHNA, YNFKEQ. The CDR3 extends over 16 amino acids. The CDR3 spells CASSQDLGRSNQPQHF. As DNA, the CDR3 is TGTGCCAGCAGCCAAGATCTCGGCAGAAGCAATCAGCCCCAGCATTTT.

The CDR3 here is CASSVVGRFQETQYF. The CDR3 nucleotides read TGTGCCAGCAGCGTAGTGGGACGGTTCCAAGAGACCCAGTACTTC. This chain links TRBV9 with TRBJ2-5; perhaps D is TRBD1 or TRBD2 (5 bases each). Germline loops: CDR1 SGDLS, CDR2 YYNGEE. Trimming stripped 0 bases from V and 1 base from J, with 10 bases between. The CDR3 is 15 amino acids.

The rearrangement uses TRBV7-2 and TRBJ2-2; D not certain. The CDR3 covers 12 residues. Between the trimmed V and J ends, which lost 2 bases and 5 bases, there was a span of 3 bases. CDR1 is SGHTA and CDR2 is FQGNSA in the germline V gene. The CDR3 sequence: CASSLRTGELFF. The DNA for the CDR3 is TGTGCCAGCAGCTTAAGGACCGGGGAGCTGTTTTTT. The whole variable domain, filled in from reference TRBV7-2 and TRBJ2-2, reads GAGVSQSPSNKVTEKGKDVELRCDPISGHTALYWYRQSLGQGLEFLIYFQGNSAPDKSGLPSDRFSAERTGGSVSTLTIQRTQQEDSAVYLCASSLRTGELFFGEGSRLTVL.

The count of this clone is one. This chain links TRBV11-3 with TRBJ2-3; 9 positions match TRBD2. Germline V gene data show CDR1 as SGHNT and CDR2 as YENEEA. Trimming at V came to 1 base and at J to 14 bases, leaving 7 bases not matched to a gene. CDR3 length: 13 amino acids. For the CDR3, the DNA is TGTGCCAGCAGCTTAGGTCCGGCGGGGGGGCCGTATTTT. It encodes CASSLGPAGGPYF.

The CDR3 DNA reads TGTGCCAGCAGCGTAGGGGCGGGAGTCCAAGAGACCCAGTACTTC. This translates into CASSVGAGVQETQYF. The chain employs TRBV9 and TRBJ2-5, with 7 bases aligning to TRBD2. Per germline, CDR1 SGDLS and CDR2 YYNGEE. CDR3 length equals 15 residues. Trimming took 0 bases from V and 1 from J; bases not matched to a gene: 3.

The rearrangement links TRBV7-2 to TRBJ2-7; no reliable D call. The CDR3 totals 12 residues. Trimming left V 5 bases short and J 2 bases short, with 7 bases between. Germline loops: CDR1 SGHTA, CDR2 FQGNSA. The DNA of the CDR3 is TGTGCCAGCAGCGAGCCCACCTACGAGCAGTACTTC. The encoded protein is CASSEPTYEQYF. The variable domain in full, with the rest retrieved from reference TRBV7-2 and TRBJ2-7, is GAGVSQSPSNKVTEKGKDVELRCDPISGHTALYWYRQSLGQGLEFLIYFQGNSAPDKSGLPSDRFSAERTGGSVSTLTIQRTQQEDSAVYLCASSEPTYEQYFGPGTRLTVT.

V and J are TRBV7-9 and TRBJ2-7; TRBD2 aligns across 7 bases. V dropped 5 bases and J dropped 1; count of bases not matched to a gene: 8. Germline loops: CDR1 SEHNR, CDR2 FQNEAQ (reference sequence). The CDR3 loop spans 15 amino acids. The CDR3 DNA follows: TGTGCCAGCAGCATCTATCGACTAGCTTCCTACGAGCAGTACTTC. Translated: CASSIYRLASYEQYF.

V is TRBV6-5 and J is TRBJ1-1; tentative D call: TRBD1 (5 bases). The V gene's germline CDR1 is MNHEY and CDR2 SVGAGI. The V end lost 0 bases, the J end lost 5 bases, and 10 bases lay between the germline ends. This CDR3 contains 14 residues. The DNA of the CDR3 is TGTGCCAGCAGTTACTCTGGGGACGGGACTGAAGCTTTCTTT. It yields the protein CASSYSGDGTEAFF.